This T cell receptor (beta chain) was recovered during a study of OX40 agonist ivuxolimab in advanced cancers. Study as a whole: Ivuxolimab, an antibody acting as an agonist of OX40 (CD134), was used to treat patients. Aged about 20 to 85 with a mean of 60 years, they were around 79% male. General study results and limits: With doses of 0.1 to 3.0 mg/kg, CD4+ and CD8+ blood T cells had undergone clonal expansion by week 6. The study found among the lowest clonal expansion in partial responders at 0.1-3.0 mg/kg.

Clones were read by immunoSEQ multiplex PCR, and TCRdb kept only the in-frame ones, dropping some. The data contain tens of thousands of clones, roughly 90% of them singletons. Looked up from germline, CDR1 is SNHLY and CDR2 is FYNNEI. The germline V and J ends were trimmed by 7 bases and 0 bases, with 13 bases remaining between them. The CDR3 loop spans 15 amino acids. Note on this clone: Its antigen is not known.

The source material was CD4+ or CD8+ T cells sorted from blood, sampled in a trial of the OX40 agonist ivuxolimab. This rearrangement joins TRBV2 to TRBJ1-5, with a weak D call TRBD1 (5 bases). The source is an adult with an advanced solid tumor such as melanoma, head and neck, liver or kidney cancer. The chain's CDR3 is CASKVTDYSNQPQHF. CDR3 sequence (DNA): TGTGCCAGCAAGGTGACAGACTATAGCAATCAGCCCCAGCATTTT. Looking up the rest from reference TRBV2 and TRBJ1-5 gives the full variable domain: EPEVTQTPSHQVTQMGQEVILRCVPISNHLYFYWYRQILGQKVEFLVSFYNNEISEKSEIFDDQFSVERPDGSNFTLKIRSTKLEDSAMYFCASKVTDYSNQPQHFGDGTRLSIL.